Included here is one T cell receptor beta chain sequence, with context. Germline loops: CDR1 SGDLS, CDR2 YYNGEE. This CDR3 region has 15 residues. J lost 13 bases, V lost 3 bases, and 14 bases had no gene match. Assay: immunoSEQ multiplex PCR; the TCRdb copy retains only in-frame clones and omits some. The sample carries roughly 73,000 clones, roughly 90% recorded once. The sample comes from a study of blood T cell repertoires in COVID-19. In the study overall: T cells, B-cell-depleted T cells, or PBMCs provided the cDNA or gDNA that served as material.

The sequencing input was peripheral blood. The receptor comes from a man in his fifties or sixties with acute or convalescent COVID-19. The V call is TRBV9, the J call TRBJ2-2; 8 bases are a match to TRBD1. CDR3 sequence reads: CASSANQGQVGGLFF. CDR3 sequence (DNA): TGTGCCAGCAGCGCGAACCAGGGACAGGTCGGCGGGCTGTTTTTT. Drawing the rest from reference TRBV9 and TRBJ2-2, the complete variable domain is DSGVTQTPKHLITATGQRVTLRCSPRSGDLSVYWYQQSLDQGLQFLIQYYNGEERAKGNILERFSAQQFPDLHSELNLSSLELGDSALYFCASSANQGQVGGLFFGEGSRLTVL.